The 5 T cell receptor beta chains below come from one sample, sequenced in a study of STAT5B mutations in CD4+ large granular lymphocyte leukemia. Profiling relied on immunoSEQ multiplex PCR, and the TCRdb table lists in-frame clones only, not all of them. Here the sample spans some 38,000 clones, 75% to 85% being singletons. The sequenced sample was CD4+ T cells from blood buffy coats. The source is a human donor in good health.

The chain uses TRBV11-3 and TRBJ2-1, with TRBD1 matching over 9 bases. The ends lost 0 bases at V and 10 bases at J; junction bases unmatched: 10. This CDR3 is 16 amino acids long. Germline V gene lookup returns CDR1 SGHNT and CDR2 YENEEA. For the CDR3, the DNA is TGTGCCAGCAGCTTAGACCGGGACAGGGTATGGGGGGAGCAGTTCTTC. This translates into CASSLDRDRVWGEQFF.

The chain is built from TRBV7-9 and TRBJ2-2, with D possibly being TRBD1 (6 bases). Trimming left V 5 bases short and J 6 bases short, with 13 bases between. The CDR3 loop spans 14 amino acids. Germline V gene sequence: CDR1 SEHNR, CDR2 FQNEAQ (reference sequence). The DNA of the CDR3 is TGTGCCAGCAGCCAACAGGGCCTAGCCGGGGAGCTGTTTTTT. It is translated as CASSQQGLAGELFF.

J is TRBJ1-6 and V is TRBV6-5, with D perhaps TRBD1 (6 bases). Germline loops: CDR1 MNHEY, CDR2 SVGAGI. The CDR3 has 15 residues. Trimming took 6 bases from V and 5 from J, leaving 14 bases between them. CDR3: CASRVNRDHNSPLHF. The CDR3 nucleotides are TGTGCCAGCAGAGTTAACAGGGACCATAATTCACCCCTCCACTTT.

The chain is built from TRBV10-3 and TRBJ1-1; tentative D call: TRBD1 (5 bases). The CDR3 totals 14 residues. Germline V CDR1 and CDR2: ENHRY, SYGVKD. The V end lost 6 bases, the J end lost 3 bases, and 14 bases lay between the germline ends. The CDR3 nucleotides read TGTGCCATCAGCGTCACAGACAGTGACACTGAAGCTTTCTTT. Translating it yields CAISVTDSDTEAFF.

This rearrangement joins TRBV7-2 to TRBJ2-3, with a weak D call TRBD2 (6 bases). Trimming pared 2 bases from V and 3 bases from J, leaving 9 bases between. The CDR3 is 14 amino acids. Germline CDR1 and CDR2: SGHTA and FQGNSA. For the CDR3, the DNA is TGTGCCAGCAGCTTAAATGCGGGAACAGATACGCAGTATTTT. This sequence encodes CASSLNAGTDTQYF.